This T cell receptor beta chain was documented in a study of blood T cell repertoires in COVID-19 (TCRdb year 2020). With regard to the full study: The collaborator samples originated in the United States, Italy and Spain and spanned the acute and convalescent phases of COVID-19. The material from the prospective study consisted of cDNA or gDNA derived from T cells, B-cell-depleted T cells, or PBMCs. Deeply sampled blood TCRbeta repertoires from subjects exposed to, actively infected with, or recovered from COVID-19 were included in the dataset. The repertoires were released in a freely available public database intended as a resource for research on the immune response to SARS-CoV-2. Samples were obtained from the ongoing ImmuneRACE study (first 160 participants) and from over a thousand subjects provided by 6 global collaborators. A de-identified subject ID, COVID-19 status, age in years and sex were almost always included in the sample metadata. Where HLA class I and class II types were available, the types were taken from metadata supplied by the sample provider, not from assay-based typing.

In Seattle, one collaborating source enrolled patients while the infection was active and tracked those patients longitudinally over the course of disease. Collaborating institutions collected whole blood in K2EDTA tubes following their own protocols. Collaborator samples were shipped for TCRbeta analysis as frozen whole blood, isolated PBMCs, or DNA extracted from either sample type. CDR1 MNHEY and CDR2 SMNVEV were looked up in the germline V gene (reference sequence). From V the trimming removes 5 bases and from J it removes 6 bases, while the gene matches leave 9 bases of the junction unaccounted for. The CDR3 has 16 amino acids, counting the end cysteine and phenylalanine. The read is trimmed to its CDR3 DNA, 48 bases read in frame from base 1. Results and caveats for the whole study, not just this receptor: The amount of clinical and demographic metadata varied by source and participant and was provided uncurated.

About this clone itself: No antigen is known for it. No per-base quality is available; no much larger clone lies one base away.

The immunoSEQ Assay, a bias-controlled multiplex PCR, was used to amplify TCRbeta CDR3 regions from genomic DNA. From the authors' description of their analysis: The number of nucleated cells in each sample was estimated by amplification of reference gene primers within the assay. Sequence reads were collapsed and filtered to measure the absolute abundance of every unique TCRbeta CDR3 rearrangement. For each sample, productive Simpson clonality was calculated as the square root of Simpson's diversity index over productive rearrangements. The clones in this table, taken by TCRdb from immuneACCESS, are in-frame only. Not every clone is retained; where verified, under half of the shortfall comes from an unresolved V gene, and the cause of the rest is unknown. V and J calls and clone size are copied from that table; D and trimming were computed from the DNA. A total of around 210,000 clones appear in this sample, more than 70% of them only once. The top ten clones comprise about 18% of the sample.

The chain is made from TRBV27 and TRBJ1-4, with TRBD1 identical over 10 junction bases. Source material: peripheral blood. The receptor was isolated from a man aged 45 to 65 with COVID-19, enrolled during active disease. The DNA is as follows: TGTGCCAGCAGTCTCCGGACCGGGACAGGGGATGAAAAACTGTTTTTT. It translates to CASSLRTGTGDEKLFF.